Each of the 27 T cell receptor beta chains below was sequenced from the same sample in a study of blood T cell repertoires in COVID-19. TCRdb keeps only in-frame clones here, not all; method: immunoSEQ multiplex PCR. The sample consists of roughly 100,000 clones, approximately 80% of them appearing once. Specimen: peripheral blood. The receptors here all came from a woman between 55 and 75 years old with acute or convalescent COVID-19.

The chain couples TRBV29-1 to TRBJ2-1; D may be TRBD2 (5 bases). The CDR3 covers 13 residues. V lost 7 bases, J lost 7 bases, and 17 bases lay in between. Per germline, CDR1 SQVTM and CDR2 ANQGSEA. The CDR3 is CSAGGPIPNEQFF. Here the CDR3 DNA reads TGCAGCGCCGGAGGACCGATTCCGAATGAGCAGTTCTTC.

This chain links TRBV12-3 or TRBV12-4 with TRBJ2-1, with TRBD1 as a possible D gene (6 bases). V shed 6 bases and J shed 5 bases, with 8 bases lying between them. The CDR3 has 12 residues. In DNA, the CDR3 is TGTGCCAGCAGGGCAGGGGACAATGAGCAGTTCTTC. This gives the protein CASRAGDNEQFF.

This chain links TRBV4-2 with TRBJ2-2; 11 nucleotides agree with TRBD2. Germline CDR1 is LGHNA and CDR2 is YNFKEQ. The CDR3 is 18 amino acids. The V and J ends lost 0 bases and 1 base, in that order; junction bases with no gene match: 4. Written as DNA, the CDR3 is TGTGCCAGCAGCCAAGAGATACTAGCGGGGGTGAACACCGGGGAGCTGTTTTTT. Translation: CASSQEILAGVNTGELFF.

The chain combines TRBV5-1 with TRBJ2-1, with 9 bases aligning to TRBD1. The germline V gene has CDR1 SGHRS and CDR2 YFSETQ. The V segment lost 4 bases and the J segment 6 bases; nucleotides outside the gene matches: 8. This CDR3 contains 15 residues. The CDR3 loop is CASSAGTGYSNEQFF. CDR3 nucleotide sequence: TGCGCCAGCAGCGCCGGGACAGGGTATTCCAATGAGCAGTTCTTC.

V usage is TRBV7-6 and J usage is TRBJ2-7, with 9 bases identical to TRBD2. V lost 2 bases, J lost 3 bases, and 5 bases stayed unmatched. There are 15 residues in the CDR3. CDR1 SGHVS and CDR2 FNYEAQ come from the germline V gene. The DNA for the CDR3 is TGTGCCAGCAGCTTACAGGCGGGAGGGGTCTACGAGCAGTACTTC. It specifies CASSLQAGGVYEQYF. The full variable domain, completed using reference TRBV7-6 and TRBJ2-7, is GAGVSQSPRYKVTKRGQDVALRCDPISGHVSLYWYRQALGQGPEFLTYFNYEAQQDKSGLPNDRFSAERPEGSISTLTIQRTEQRDSAMYRCASSLQAGGVYEQYFGPGTRLTVT.

V gene TRBV20-1 combines with J gene TRBJ1-2; possible D gene TRBD1, 5 bases. V lost 3 bases to trimming and J lost 6 bases, with 23 bases between them. The CDR3 has 16 residues. Germline CDR1 and CDR2: DFQATT and SNEGSKA (reference sequence). Here the CDR3 reads CSASRRGGTVRDGYTF. Written as DNA, the CDR3 is TGCAGTGCTAGTCGTCGGGGGGGGACGGTAAGAGATGGCTACACCTTC.

The chain uses TRBV23-1 and TRBJ1-1; TRBD1 might be the D (6 bases). Being an ORF, TRBV23-1 has a function that is uncertain. There are 18 residues in the CDR3. V was cut by 2 bases and J by 0 bases, with 19 bases left in between. CDR3 loop: CASSQPPGQGALNTEAFF. The DNA for the CDR3 is TGCGCCAGCAGTCAACCTCCGGGACAAGGGGCCTTGAACACTGAAGCTTTCTTT.

This clone was recorded once. This chain joins TRBV19 and TRBJ1-6; weak D call: TRBD1 (6 bases). Germline V gene sequence: CDR1 LNHDA, CDR2 SQIVND (reference sequence). Trimming removed 7 bases at V and 5 bases at J, with 9 bases between. This CDR3 is 13 amino acids long. The CDR3 DNA reads TGTGCCAGTAACAGGGCAAATAATTCACCCCTCCACTTT. As protein: CASNRANNSPLHF.

The rearrangement uses TRBV5-1 and TRBJ2-3; 8 nucleotides agree with TRBD2. V dropped 4 bases and J dropped 2; count of bases not matched to a gene: 9. The CDR3 contains 16 residues. Per germline, CDR1 SGHRS and CDR2 YFSETQ. This CDR3 is CASSPSGTRSTDTQYF. In nucleotides, the CDR3 is TGCGCCAGCAGCCCCTCCGGGACTAGGTCCACAGATACGCAGTATTTT.

J is TRBJ1-6 and V is TRBV27; weak D call: TRBD1 (5 bases). The ends were cut back, 5 bases at V and 0 bases at J, with 14 bases in the middle. This CDR3 spans 17 amino acids. In germline, CDR1 is MNHEY, CDR2 SMNVEV (reference sequence). For the CDR3, the DNA is TGTGCCAGCAGTCAGTTTGGGGGGAGCTCCTATAATTCACCCCTCCACTTT. It codes for CASSQFGGSSYNSPLHF.

This clone appeared once. V and J are TRBV5-6 and TRBJ1-5; no definite D call. Germline CDR1 and CDR2: SGHDT and YYEEEE. The CDR3 length is 13 residues. The germline V and J ends were trimmed by 2 bases and 6 bases, with 9 bases remaining between them. CDR3: CASSLGGSQPQHF. As DNA, the CDR3 is TGTGCCAGCAGCTTAGGAGGTTCTCAGCCCCAGCATTTT. Drawing the rest from reference TRBV5-6 and TRBJ1-5, the complete variable domain is DAGVTQSPTHLIKTRGQQVTLRCSPKSGHDTVSWYQQALGQGPQFIFQYYEEEERQRGNFPDRFSGHQFPNYSSELNVNALLLGDSALYLCASSLGGSQPQHFGDGTRLSIL.

In regard to this clone: This CDR3 is also generated by other DNA sequences in the sample. This sequence joins TRBV18 and TRBJ2-7, with 7 bases fitting TRBD2. The V segment lost 3 bases and the J segment 4 bases; nucleotides outside the gene matches: 3. The germline V gene has CDR1 KGHSH and CDR2 LQKENI. The CDR3 has 13 residues. CDR3 nucleotide sequence: TGTGCCAGCTCACCGTCCGGGGGGTACGAGCAGTACTTC. Amino acids: CASSPSGGYEQYF.

The rearrangement joins TRBV18 to TRBJ1-1; unclear D gene. Trimming cost V 6 bases and J 3 bases, with 8 bases left between them. Germline V gene data show CDR1 as KGHSH and CDR2 as LQKENI. The CDR3 contains 12 residues. Here the CDR3 DNA reads TGTGCCAGCTCTCCGACATACACTGAAGCTTTCTTT. It is translated as CASSPTYTEAFF.

The chain combines TRBV4-1 with TRBJ1-5, with 11 bases fitting TRBD1. The CDR3 is 16 residues long. V was clipped by 4 bases and J by 3 bases; unmatched bases: 5. The germline V gene encodes CDR1 MGHRA and CDR2 YSYEKL. CDR3 DNA sequence: TGCGCCAGCAGCCGGGACAGGGGGATGCACAATCAGCCCCAGCATTTT. This translates into CASSRDRGMHNQPQHF.

This chain joins TRBV29-1 and TRBJ1-2; perhaps TRBD1 as D (5 bases). V was clipped by 2 bases and J by 8 bases, with 12 bases between them. CDR1 is SQVTM and CDR2 is ANQGSEA in the germline V gene. The CDR3 sequence is 12 residues long. The CDR3 here is CSVEQGAGGYTF. The CDR3 nucleotides are TGCAGCGTTGAACAAGGGGCAGGGGGCTACACCTTC.

The chain has TRBV19 and TRBJ2-1; 7 bases align to TRBD2. This CDR3 region has 15 residues. The germline V gene encodes CDR1 LNHDA and CDR2 SQIVND (reference sequence). The V gene end was trimmed by 2 bases and the J gene end by 8 bases; junction bases not matched to a gene: 9. The CDR3 DNA follows: TGTGCCAGTAGTATATCGCCCGGGAGGCGGGATGAGCAGTTCTTC. It is translated as CASSISPGRRDEQFF.

The chain combines TRBV12-3 or TRBV12-4 with TRBJ1-1, with 9 positions matching TRBD1. The CDR3 runs 12 residues. The V gene end was trimmed by 6 bases and the J gene end by 8 bases; junction bases not matched to a gene: 4. The DNA of the CDR3 is TGTGCCAGCAGGGGGACAGGGTTGGAAGCTTTCTTT. Translation gives CASRGTGLEAFF.

The chain uses TRBV5-5 and TRBJ2-1, with 11 bases aligning to TRBD2. The CDR3 sequence is 16 residues long. Germline-derived CDR1 and CDR2 are SGHKS and YYEKEE (reference sequence). V shed 4 bases, J shed 8 bases, and the junction held 11 bases outside the gene matches. Here the CDR3 reads CASSTTSGAIGDEQFF. CDR3 nucleotide sequence: TGTGCCAGCAGCACGACTAGCGGGGCAATCGGCGATGAGCAGTTCTTC.

As concerns this clone: Other DNA sequences in the sample encode the same CDR3. The CDR3 bases are TGCAGTGCCCGGGGGGACACTGAAGCTTTCTTT. Its translation: CSARGDTEAFF. The chain carries TRBV20-1 and TRBJ1-1; possible D gene TRBD1, 5 bases. Germline V gene sequence: CDR1 DFQATT, CDR2 SNEGSKA (reference sequence). V lost 6 bases, J lost 3 bases, and 8 bases lay in between. The CDR3 spans 11 residues.

The V and J genes are TRBV20-1 and TRBJ1-2; 7 bases agree with TRBD1. This CDR3 comprises 12 residues. CDR1 and CDR2 (germline): DFQATT, SNEGSKA (reference sequence). V dropped 3 bases and J dropped 8; count of bases not matched to a gene: 6. CDR3 in amino acids: CSASEQGQGYTF. In DNA form, the CDR3 reads TGCAGTGCTAGTGAACAGGGGCAGGGCTACACCTTC.

The rearrangement uses TRBV19 and TRBJ2-3; D is perhaps TRBD1 (5 bases). Germline CDR1 LNHDA, CDR2 SQIVND (reference sequence). This CDR3 comprises 13 residues. V lost 6 bases and J lost 6, with 13 bases in between. CDR3 coding DNA: TGTGCCAGTAGGGCCGGGCAGGGTGATACGCAGTATTTT. Translation gives CASRAGQGDTQYF.

The chain recombines TRBV7-3 with TRBJ2-7; maybe TRBD1 (5 bases). V was pared by 2 bases and J by 2 bases, with 16 bases between. The length of the CDR3 is 16 residues. Germline CDR1 reads SGHTA; CDR2 reads FQGTGA. The CDR3 nucleotides read TGTGCCAGCAGCTTAGACAGCACGGATGACACCTACGAGCAGTACTTC. Its protein product is CASSLDSTDDTYEQYF.

This clone is a singleton in its sample. The J gene is TRBJ2-7, the V gene TRBV6-4; the match to TRBD1 covers 11 bases. J lost 4 bases, V lost 5 bases, and 4 bases had no gene match. The germline V gene encodes CDR1 MRHNA and CDR2 SNTAGT. CDR3 length equals 14 residues. CDR3 loop: CASSIGQGAYEQYF. CDR3 coding DNA: TGTGCCAGCAGTATTGGACAGGGGGCTTACGAGCAGTACTTC.

This chain joins TRBV6-4 and TRBJ2-7; TRBD1 matches at 8 bases. The CDR3 spans 16 residues. The germline CDR1 and CDR2 sequences are MRHNA and SNTAGT. J was trimmed by 7 bases and V by 5 bases; bases with no gene match: 16. The CDR3: CASSYAGLGQGGEQYF. The CDR3 nucleotides read TGTGCCAGCAGTTATGCAGGACTTGGACAGGGAGGAGAGCAGTACTTC.

The V and J genes are TRBV29-1 and TRBJ1-2, with 8 positions matching TRBD1. The CDR3 totals 13 residues. V shed 7 bases, J shed 7 bases, and the junction held 11 bases outside the gene matches. Germline assignment: CDR1 SQVTM and CDR2 ANQGSEA. CDR3 protein: CSANSGDRSGYTF. Here the CDR3 DNA reads TGCAGCGCTAACTCCGGGGACAGGAGTGGCTACACCTTC.

The V call is TRBV5-1, the J call TRBJ1-1; 7 nucleotides align to TRBD1. Germline V gene sequence: CDR1 SGHRS, CDR2 YFSETQ. V was pared by 3 bases and J by 2 bases, with 10 bases of the junction left unmatched. The CDR3 totals 16 residues. The CDR3 DNA follows: TGCGCCAGCAGCTGGGAGTACAGGGGCAGAAACACTGAAGCTTTCTTT. Its protein is CASSWEYRGRNTEAFF.

The chain uses TRBV2 and TRBJ1-1; D gene ambiguous. The germline V and J ends were trimmed by 2 bases and 7 bases, with 8 bases remaining between them. Per germline, CDR1 SNHLY and CDR2 FYNNEI. The CDR3 covers 12 residues. The CDR3: CASSERSREAFF. The CDR3 DNA reads as TGTGCCAGCAGTGAACGGTCGCGTGAAGCTTTCTTT.